Below, 21 T cell receptor beta chains from the same sample are listed, as sequenced in a study of blood T cell repertoires in COVID-19. The repertoire was sequenced with immunoSEQ multiplex PCR; TCRdb's copy has only in-frame clones and lacks some. The sample records fewer than 250,000 clones, approximately 84% being singletons. The specimen was peripheral blood. The receptors originated from a man between 40 and 49 years old with acute or convalescent COVID-19.

The chain combines TRBV5-6 with TRBJ1-1, with D unclear. Germline V lookup: CDR1 SGHDT, CDR2 YYEEEE. There are 13 residues in the CDR3. Between the trimmed V and J ends, which lost 2 bases and 4 bases, there was a span of 9 bases. CDR3: CASSFLRLTEAFF. CDR3 sequence (DNA): TGTGCCAGCAGCTTTCTCCGACTCACTGAAGCTTTCTTT. Full variable domain (rest looked up from reference TRBV5-6 and TRBJ1-1): DAGVTQSPTHLIKTRGQQVTLRCSPKSGHDTVSWYQQALGQGPQFIFQYYEEEERQRGNFPDRFSGHQFPNYSSELNVNALLLGDSALYLCASSFLRLTEAFFGQGTRLTVV.

This clone was seen only once. The chain has TRBV28 and TRBJ1-5; no reliable D call. Trimming removed 4 bases from V and 0 bases from J, with 4 bases in between. The CDR3 is made up of 13 amino acids. Germline loops: CDR1 MDHEN, CDR2 SYDVKM. The CDR3 is CASSSLSNQPQHF. In DNA form, the CDR3 reads TGTGCCAGCAGTTCACTTAGCAATCAGCCCCAGCATTTT.

CDR3 loop: CASSQVAGGAYNEQFF. The CDR3, as DNA: TGTGCCAGCAGCCAAGTAGCGGGGGGAGCCTACAATGAGCAGTTCTTC. V gene TRBV4-2 combines with J gene TRBJ2-1; 10 nucleotides agree with TRBD2. The V and J ends lost 1 base and 2 bases, in that order; junction bases with no gene match: 2. Germline-derived CDR1 and CDR2 are LGHNA and YNFKEQ. The CDR3 has 16 amino acids.

The chain employs TRBV2 and TRBJ1-2, with 8 bases that match TRBD1. The CDR3 consists of 16 residues. The trim removed 0 bases at V and 7 bases at J, leaving 10 bases unmatched. Germline V lookup: CDR1 SNHLY, CDR2 FYNNEI. The CDR3 sequence is CASSEAGYRGTGGYTF. The CDR3 DNA follows: TGTGCCAGCAGTGAAGCCGGCTACAGGGGGACGGGTGGCTACACCTTC.

This chain links TRBV28 with TRBJ2-5; a possible D gene is TRBD1 (7 bases). Germline values: CDR1 MDHEN, CDR2 SYDVKM. The CDR3 contains 15 residues. V shed 2 bases and J shed 3 bases, with 13 bases lying between them. CDR3 in amino acids: CASSLGGTAKETQYF. The CDR3 coding sequence is TGTGCCAGCAGTTTAGGAGGGACAGCAAAAGAGACCCAGTACTTC. The full variable domain, rest sourced from reference TRBV28 and TRBJ2-5, is DVKVTQSSRYLVKRTGEKVFLECVQDMDHENMFWYRQDPGLGLRLIYFSYDVKMKEKGDIPEGYSVSREKKERFSLILESASTNQTSMYLCASSLGGTAKETQYFGPGTRLLVL.

This chain connects TRBV10-3 to TRBJ2-7, with D possibly matching TRBD1 (6 bases). The germline gives CDR1 ENHRY, CDR2 SYGVKD. V was shortened by 6 bases and J by 0 bases, with 9 bases between the two germline ends. The CDR3 has 13 residues. The CDR3 protein is CAIRGDTSYEQYF. For the CDR3, the DNA is TGTGCCATCAGGGGGGACACCTCCTACGAGCAGTACTTC.

DNA for the CDR3: TGTGCCAGCAGCTTAGAGGAGGGGACTAACTACGAGCAGTACTTC. It specifies CASSLEEGTNYEQYF. The rearrangement uses TRBV7-9 and TRBJ2-7; TRBD2 agrees at 7 bases. Trimming took 1 base from V and 3 from J; bases not matched to a gene: 6. The CDR3 runs 15 residues. Germline CDR1 is SEHNR and CDR2 is FQNEAQ (reference sequence). Variable domain in full (rest from reference TRBV7-9 and TRBJ2-7): DTGVSQNPRHKITKRGQNVTFRCDPISEHNRLYWYRQTLGQGPEFLTYFQNEAQLEKSRLLSDRFSAERPKGSFSTLEIQRTEQGDSAMYLCASSLEEGTNYEQYFGPGTRLTVT.

The J gene is TRBJ2-1, the V gene TRBV5-4; 10 nucleotides align to TRBD1. The germline V gene encodes CDR1 SGHNT and CDR2 YYREEE (reference sequence). CDR3 length: 17 amino acids. V lost 4 bases, J lost 0 bases, and 7 bases stayed unmatched. The CDR3: CASSRDRGYSSYNEQFF. The CDR3 DNA follows: TGTGCCAGCAGCCGGGACAGGGGTTATAGCTCCTACAATGAGCAGTTCTTC.

This rearrangement joins TRBV6-2 or TRBV6-3 to TRBJ1-1; the D is unclear. The V gene's germline CDR1 is MNHEY and CDR2 SVGEGT. Between the trimmed V and J ends, which lost 5 bases and 8 bases, there was a span of 24 bases. This CDR3 is 16 amino acids long. The CDR3 coding sequence is TGTGCCAGCAGTACCCGTGGTCGGGGAAGGTTCGAAGAAGCTTTCTTT. This codes for CASSTRGRGRFEEAFF.

The genes are TRBV15 and TRBJ2-3; 11 nucleotides match TRBD2. The junction had 10 bases not matched to a gene; V was cut back by 3 bases and J by 2 bases. Germline assignment: CDR1 LNHNV and CDR2 YYDKDF (reference sequence). The CDR3 is made up of 18 amino acids. In DNA, the CDR3 is TGTGCCACCAGCAGCCCCCCGGGACTAGCGGCGACCACAGATACGCAGTATTTT. Translation: CATSSPPGLAATTDTQYF.

This sequence joins TRBV9 and TRBJ1-6, with D perhaps matching TRBD1 (6 bases). Germline V gene lookup returns CDR1 SGDLS and CDR2 YYNGEE. The CDR3 is made up of 14 amino acids. The V end lost 4 bases, the J end lost 11 bases, and 16 bases lay between the germline ends. The CDR3 DNA sequence: TGTGCCAGCAGCACGGGACATTCGAGCACACCCCTCCACTTT. It yields the protein CASSTGHSSTPLHF.

This clone was recorded only once. The V call is TRBV7-8, the J call TRBJ1-2; TRBD1 agrees at 8 bases. The V gene end was trimmed by 6 bases and the J gene end by 2 bases; junction bases not matched to a gene: 5. The germline gives CDR1 SGHVS, CDR2 FQNEAQ. This CDR3 is built from 14 residues. The CDR3 loop reads CASRAGTGNYGYTF. The DNA for the CDR3 is TGTGCCAGCAGAGCCGGGACAGGAAACTATGGCTACACCTTC.

The CDR3 nucleotides are TGTGCCAGCAGCCTAAATCTCCGTAATTCACCCCTCCACTTT. It yields the protein CASSLNLRNSPLHF. The chain recombines TRBV7-2 with TRBJ1-6; no definite D call. The V gene lost 5 bases and the J gene lost 6 bases, with 11 bases spanning the gap. CDR1 and CDR2 (germline): SGHTA, FQGNSA. The CDR3 runs 14 residues.

The chain is built from TRBV23-1 and TRBJ2-5; 8 bases align to TRBD1. TRBV23-1 counts as an open reading frame of uncertain function. V shed 7 bases, J shed 0 bases, and the junction held 13 bases outside the gene matches. The CDR3 contains 17 residues. CDR3: CASNPPGRQGHQETQYF. The CDR3 DNA sequence: TGCGCCAGCAACCCCCCAGGGCGACAGGGGCACCAAGAGACCCAGTACTTC.

The chain has TRBV27 and TRBJ2-7; D is perhaps TRBD1 (5 bases). Looked up from germline, CDR1 is MNHEY and CDR2 is SMNVEV (reference sequence). Trimming cost V 8 bases and J 0 bases, with 20 bases left between them. The CDR3 length is 16 residues. The CDR3 DNA sequence: TGTGCCAGCTCCAGAAGGGGTCAGGGATTCTCCTACGAGCAGTACTTC. Translating gives CASSRRGQGFSYEQYF.

The chain recombines TRBV2 with TRBJ1-1; 7 bases are a match to TRBD1. V shed 6 bases, J shed 4 bases, and the junction held 5 bases outside the gene matches. CDR1 and CDR2 (germline): SNHLY, FYNNEI. The CDR3 spans 13 residues. CDR3 loop: CASRKTGPTEAFF. DNA of the CDR3: TGTGCCAGCAGGAAGACAGGGCCCACTGAAGCTTTCTTT.

This chain connects TRBV7-6 to TRBJ1-5; D may be TRBD1 (6 bases). Trimming shortened V by 6 bases and J by 7 bases, and 13 bases separated the two germline ends. This CDR3 has 13 residues. CDR1 SGHVS and CDR2 FNYEAQ come from the germline V gene. CDR3 sequence: CASSGGARQPQHF. Here the CDR3 DNA reads TGTGCCAGCAGTGGGGGGGCGAGGCAGCCCCAGCATTTT.

Comments on this clone: The same CDR3 also results from other DNA sequences found in this sample. The V gene is TRBV2, the J gene TRBJ2-5; the D gene is possibly TRBD2 (5 bases). Germline CDR1 and CDR2: SNHLY and FYNNEI. This CDR3 comprises 11 residues. V gave up 4 bases and J gave up 5 bases, with 5 bases separating them. The CDR3 nucleotides read TGTGCCAGCAGTGGGAGGGAGACCCAGTACTTC. Its translation is CASSGRETQYF. The complete variable domain, with remaining parts taken from reference TRBV2 and TRBJ2-5, reads EPEVTQTPSHQVTQMGQEVILRCVPISNHLYFYWYRQILGQKVEFLVSFYNNEISEKSEIFDDQFSVERPDGSNFTLKIRSTKLEDSAMYFCASSGRETQYFGPGTRLLVL.

The DNA of the CDR3 is TGTGCCAGCAGCGTAGTCGGGAACACCGGGGAGCTGTTTTTT. The encoded protein is CASSVVGNTGELFF. The rearrangement uses TRBV9 and TRBJ2-2, with D uncertain. Deletions cut 0 bases from V and 1 base from J, with 4 bases between. Per the germline V gene, CDR1 is SGDLS and CDR2 is YYNGEE. CDR3 length equals 14 residues.

The chain couples TRBV6-5 to TRBJ2-4; tentative D call: TRBD1 (5 bases). The CDR3 has 16 residues. The ends were cut back, 0 bases at V and 0 bases at J, with 9 bases in the middle. In germline, CDR1 is MNHEY, CDR2 SVGAGI. CDR3 loop: CASSYSSQGAKNIQYF. The CDR3, as DNA: TGTGCCAGCAGTTACTCGAGCCAGGGAGCCAAAAACATTCAGTACTTC.

This chain joins TRBV2 and TRBJ1-2; 9 bases are a match to TRBD1. Trimming at V came to 5 bases and at J to 4 bases, leaving 8 bases not matched to a gene. The CDR3 covers 15 residues. CDR1 is SNHLY and CDR2 is FYNNEI in the germline V gene. The CDR3 protein is CASSTLQGAAYGYTF. The CDR3 region has the DNA TGTGCCAGCAGTACACTACAGGGGGCTGCCTATGGCTACACCTTC.